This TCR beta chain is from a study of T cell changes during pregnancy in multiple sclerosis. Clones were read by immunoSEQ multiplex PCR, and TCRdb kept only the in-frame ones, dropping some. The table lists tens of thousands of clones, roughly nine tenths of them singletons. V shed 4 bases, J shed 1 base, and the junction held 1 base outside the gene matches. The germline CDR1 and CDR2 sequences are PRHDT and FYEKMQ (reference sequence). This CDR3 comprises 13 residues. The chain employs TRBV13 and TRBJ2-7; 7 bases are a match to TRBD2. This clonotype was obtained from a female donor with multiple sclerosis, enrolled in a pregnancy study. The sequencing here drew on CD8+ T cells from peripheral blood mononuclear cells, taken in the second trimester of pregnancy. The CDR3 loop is CASSSGRSYEQYF. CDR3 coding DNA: TGTGCCAGCAGCTCCGGGAGGTCCTACGAGCAGTACTTC.